A selection of T cell receptor beta chains follows, all from one sample in a study of control samples from healthy donors and cancer patients. Clones were read by immunoSEQ multiplex PCR, and TCRdb kept only the in-frame ones, dropping some. The data show 160,000 or so clones, with around 90% seen just once and 0.55% to 0.7% held by the top ten. The source material was blood. These receptors were obtained from a woman between 25 and 40 years old in good health. CDR3s include the opening cysteine and the closing phenylalanine or tryptophan. Each record gives: V gene, D gene, J gene, CDR3 protein, CDR3 DNA. A D gene is named only where the DNA matches it firmly.

>TRBV19|NA|TRBJ1-6
CASKMGTGSISPLHF
TGTGCCAGTAAGATGGGTACAGGGAGTATATCACCCCTCCACTTT
>TRBV29-1|TRBD1|TRBJ1-3
CSAAPGQNSGNTIYF
TGCAGCGCTGCCCCGGGACAGAACTCTGGAAACACCATATATTTT
>TRBV2|NA|TRBJ2-1
CASTDYNEQFF
TGTGCCAGCACGGACTACAATGAGCAGTTCTTC
>TRBV7-9|NA|TRBJ2-1
CASTPGAPYGSYNEQFF
TGTGCCAGCACCCCCGGGGCCCCTTACGGCTCCTACAATGAGCAGTTCTTC
>TRBV5-1|TRBD2|TRBJ2-3
CASSLALTSGRGGTDTQYF
TGCGCCAGCAGCTTGGCCCTGACTAGCGGGAGGGGAGGAACAGATACGCAGTATTTT
>TRBV5-6|NA|TRBJ2-7
CASSPGVSYEQYF
TGTGCCAGCAGCCCGGGGGTAAGCTACGAGCAGTACTTC
>TRBV6-5|TRBD2|TRBJ2-5
CASSPMTSGAETQYF
TGTGCCAGCAGTCCAATGACTAGCGGGGCTGAGACCCAGTACTTC
>TRBV29-1|TRBD1|TRBJ1-5
CSVQQGRNQPQHF
TGCAGCGTTCAACAGGGGCGCAATCAGCCCCAGCATTTT
>TRBV4-3|TRBD2|TRBJ2-3
CASSQDLGRIADTQYF
TGCGCCAGCAGCCAAGATCTCGGGAGGATCGCAGATACGCAGTATTTT
>TRBV5-6|NA|TRBJ1-4
CASSLDESGATNEKLFF
TGTGCCAGCAGCTTGGACGAAAGCGGGGCAACTAATGAAAAACTGTTTTTT
>TRBV28|NA|TRBJ1-1
CASSPKRAALMNTEAFF
TGTGCCAGCAGCCCTAAGCGGGCCGCCTTAATGAACACTGAAGCTTTCTTT
>TRBV4-3|TRBD2|TRBJ2-5
CASSQGTLAAQETQYF
TGCGCCAGCAGCCAAGGGACTCTAGCGGCCCAAGAGACCCAGTACTTC
>TRBV2|NA|TRBJ1-5
CASSPAGRFNQPQHF
TGTGCCAGCAGTCCCGCAGGGAGGTTCAATCAGCCCCAGCATTTT